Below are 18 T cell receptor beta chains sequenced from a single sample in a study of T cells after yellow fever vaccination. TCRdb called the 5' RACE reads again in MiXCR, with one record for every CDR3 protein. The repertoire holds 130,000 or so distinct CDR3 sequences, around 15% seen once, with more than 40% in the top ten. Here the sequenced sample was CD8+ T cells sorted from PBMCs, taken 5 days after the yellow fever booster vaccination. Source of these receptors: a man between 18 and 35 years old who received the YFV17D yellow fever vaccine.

Here the CDR3 reads CSARDPGRETDTQYF. For the CDR3, the DNA is TGCAGTGCTAGAGACCCTGGGAGGGAGACAGATACGCAGTATTTT. The chain links TRBV20-1 to TRBJ2-3, with TRBD2 matching 7 bases. V gave up 0 bases and J gave up 3 bases; unmatched junction bases: 6. CDR1 is DFQATT and CDR2 is SNEGSKA in the germline V gene (reference sequence). The CDR3 sequence is 15 residues long.

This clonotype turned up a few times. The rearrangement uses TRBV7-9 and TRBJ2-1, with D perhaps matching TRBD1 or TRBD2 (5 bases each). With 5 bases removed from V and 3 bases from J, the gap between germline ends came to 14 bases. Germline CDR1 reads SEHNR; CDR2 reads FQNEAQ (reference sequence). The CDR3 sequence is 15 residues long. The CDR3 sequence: CASSPPGPIYNEQFF. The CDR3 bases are TGTGCCAGCAGCCCCCCGGGACCCATCTACAATGAGCAGTTCTTC.

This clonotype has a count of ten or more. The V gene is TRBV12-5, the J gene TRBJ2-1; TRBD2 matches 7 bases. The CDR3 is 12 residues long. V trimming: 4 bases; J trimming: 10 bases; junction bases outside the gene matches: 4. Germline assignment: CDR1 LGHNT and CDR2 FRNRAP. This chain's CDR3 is CASGSSGREQFF. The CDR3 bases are TGTGCTAGTGGTTCTAGCGGTCGGGAGCAGTTCTTC.

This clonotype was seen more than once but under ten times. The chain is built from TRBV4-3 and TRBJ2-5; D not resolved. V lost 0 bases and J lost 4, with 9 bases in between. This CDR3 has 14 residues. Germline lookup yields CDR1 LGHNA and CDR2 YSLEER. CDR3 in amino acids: CASSQDNFGETQYF. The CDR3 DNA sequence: TGCGCCAGCAGCCAAGACAACTTCGGAGAGACCCAGTACTTC.

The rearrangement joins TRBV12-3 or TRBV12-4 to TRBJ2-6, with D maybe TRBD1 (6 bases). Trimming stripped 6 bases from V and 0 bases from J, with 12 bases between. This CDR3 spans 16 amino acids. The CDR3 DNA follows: TGTGCCAGCAGCCCAACAGGGATCTCTGGGGCCAACGTCCTGACTTTC. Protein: CASSPTGISGANVLTF.

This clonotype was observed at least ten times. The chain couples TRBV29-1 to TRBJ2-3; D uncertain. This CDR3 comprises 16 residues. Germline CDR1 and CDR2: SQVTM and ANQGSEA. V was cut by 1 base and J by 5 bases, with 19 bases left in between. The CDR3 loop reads CSVEAQGHRSVDTQYF. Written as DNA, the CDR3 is TGCAGCGTTGAAGCCCAAGGGCATCGGTCCGTAGATACGCAGTATTTT.

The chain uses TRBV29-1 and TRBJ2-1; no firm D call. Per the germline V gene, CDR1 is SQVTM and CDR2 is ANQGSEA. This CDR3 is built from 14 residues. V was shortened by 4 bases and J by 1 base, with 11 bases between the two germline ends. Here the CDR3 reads CSVVSAQSYNEQFF. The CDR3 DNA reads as TGCAGCGTTGTCTCTGCGCAGTCCTACAATGAGCAGTTCTTC.

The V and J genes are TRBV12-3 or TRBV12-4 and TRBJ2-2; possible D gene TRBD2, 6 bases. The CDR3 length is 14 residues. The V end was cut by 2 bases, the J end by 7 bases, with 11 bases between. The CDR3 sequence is CASSLPGENGELFF. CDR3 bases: TGTGCCAGCAGTTTACCGGGGGAAAACGGGGAGCTGTTTTTT.

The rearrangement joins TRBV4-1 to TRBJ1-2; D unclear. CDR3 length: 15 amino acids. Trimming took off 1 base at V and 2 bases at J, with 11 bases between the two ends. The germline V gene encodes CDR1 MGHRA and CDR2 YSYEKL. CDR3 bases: TGCGCCAGCAGCCAAGTTACACCCACCAACTATGGCTACACCTTC. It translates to CASSQVTPTNYGYTF.

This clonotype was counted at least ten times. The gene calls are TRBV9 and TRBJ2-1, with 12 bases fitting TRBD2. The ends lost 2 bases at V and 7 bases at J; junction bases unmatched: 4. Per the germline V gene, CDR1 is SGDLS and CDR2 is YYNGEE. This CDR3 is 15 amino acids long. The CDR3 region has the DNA TGTGCCAGCAGCGTCACTAGCGGGGGGCTTAATGAGCAGTTCTTC. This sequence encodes CASSVTSGGLNEQFF.

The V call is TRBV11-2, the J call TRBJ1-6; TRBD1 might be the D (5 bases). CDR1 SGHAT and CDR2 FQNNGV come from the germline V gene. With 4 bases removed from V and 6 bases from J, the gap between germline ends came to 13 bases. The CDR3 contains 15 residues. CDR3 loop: CASSYGAQSNSPLHF. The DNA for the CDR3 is TGTGCCAGCAGCTACGGGGCACAGAGTAATTCACCCCTCCACTTT.

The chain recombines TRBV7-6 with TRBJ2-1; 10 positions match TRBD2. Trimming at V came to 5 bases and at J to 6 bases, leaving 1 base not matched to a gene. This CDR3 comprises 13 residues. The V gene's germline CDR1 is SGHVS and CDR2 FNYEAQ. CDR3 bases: TGTGCCAGCAGCCGGACTAGCGGCAATGAGCAGTTCTTC. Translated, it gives CASSRTSGNEQFF.

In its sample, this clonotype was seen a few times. Written as DNA, the CDR3 is TGTGCCAGCCGGTCCCCGAGGGACAACACTGAAGCTTTCTTT. Its translation: CASRSPRDNTEAFF. The J gene is TRBJ1-1, the V gene TRBV11-2; perhaps TRBD1 as D (5 bases). V was clipped by 8 bases and J by 2 bases, with 15 bases between them. The germline CDR1 and CDR2 sequences are SGHAT and FQNNGV. The CDR3 contains 14 residues.

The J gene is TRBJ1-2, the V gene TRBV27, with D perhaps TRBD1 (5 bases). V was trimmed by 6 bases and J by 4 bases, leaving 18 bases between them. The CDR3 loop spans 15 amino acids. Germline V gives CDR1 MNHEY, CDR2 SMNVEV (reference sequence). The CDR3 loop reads CASSQGLTDVYGYTF. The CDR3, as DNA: TGTGCCAGCAGCCAGGGCCTAACAGACGTCTATGGCTACACCTTC.

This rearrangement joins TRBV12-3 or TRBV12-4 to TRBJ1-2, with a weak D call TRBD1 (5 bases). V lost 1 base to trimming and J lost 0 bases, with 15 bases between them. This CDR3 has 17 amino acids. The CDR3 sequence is CASSLGRVGAANYGYTF. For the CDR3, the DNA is TGTGCCAGCAGTTTAGGCAGGGTAGGGGCAGCTAACTATGGCTACACCTTC.

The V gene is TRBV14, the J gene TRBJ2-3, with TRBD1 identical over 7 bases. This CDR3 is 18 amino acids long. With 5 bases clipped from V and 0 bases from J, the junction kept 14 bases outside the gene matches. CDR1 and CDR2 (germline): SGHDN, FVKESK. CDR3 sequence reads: CASSVYPGTDSSTDTQYF. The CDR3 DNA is TGTGCCAGCAGCGTTTACCCCGGGACAGACTCTAGCACAGATACGCAGTATTTT.

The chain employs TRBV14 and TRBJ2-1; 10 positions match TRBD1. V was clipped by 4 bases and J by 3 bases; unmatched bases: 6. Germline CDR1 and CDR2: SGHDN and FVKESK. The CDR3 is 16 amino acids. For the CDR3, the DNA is TGTGCCAGCAGCCCCCGAGGGACAGGGGTCTACAATGAGCAGTTCTTC. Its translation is CASSPRGTGVYNEQFF.

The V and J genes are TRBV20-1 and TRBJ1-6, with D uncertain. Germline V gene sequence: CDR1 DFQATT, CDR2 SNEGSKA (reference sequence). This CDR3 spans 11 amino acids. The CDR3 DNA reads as TGCTCAGCTCGTCGGGATTCACCCCTCCACTTT. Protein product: CSARRDSPLHF.